This T cell receptor (beta chain) derives from a study of radiation and T cells in renal cell carcinoma. As to treatment: 15 Gy SBRT to primary tumor, nephrectomy 4 weeks later. Measured with immunoSEQ multiplex PCR; TCRdb has only the in-frame clones, and not every one. The table lists approximately 18,000 clones, less than 70% of them singletons, with under 15% in the top ten. This CDR3 region has 15 residues. V lost 5 bases, J lost 6 bases, and 17 bases lay in between. The germline V gene encodes CDR1 SGHTA and CDR2 FQGNSA. This chain uses TRBV7-2 with TRBJ2-1; D perhaps matches TRBD1 (6 bases). This material consisted of tumor tissue, taken from a patient whose treatment included radiotherapy and nephrectomy. This sequence was found in a woman aged 70-85 years with renal cell carcinoma. CDR3: CASSRSSGTINEQFF. In DNA form, the CDR3 reads TGTGCCAGCAGCAGATCCTCCGGGACAATCAATGAGCAGTTCTTC.